The 5 T cell receptor beta chains below were found in one sample sequenced in a study of T cells in Graves' hyperthyroidism and ophthalmopathy. What was amplified from RNA transcripts were TCR beta CDR3 regions. First-round RT-PCR of the TCR CDR3 relied on the HTBI primer set. TCRdb passed the multiplex PCR reads through MiXCR, listing each CDR3 protein once. The sample includes more than 350,000 distinct CDR3 sequences, 15% seen only once; the top ten take roughly 19%. Source material: blood. The receptors were sampled from a woman aged 55-70 years with Graves' ophthalmopathy.

V is TRBV12-3 or TRBV12-4 and J is TRBJ2-2; D is unclear. The CDR3 totals 13 residues. Trimming cost V 5 bases and J 7 bases, with 11 bases left between them. CDR3 residues: CASSRALNGELFF. The CDR3 DNA reads as TGTGCCAGCAGTAGGGCACTAAACGGGGAGCTGTTTTTT.

This clonotype was found many times. The V and J genes are TRBV20-1 and TRBJ2-2; 9 positions agree with TRBD2. The CDR3 extends over 14 amino acids. Germline CDR1 is DFQATT and CDR2 is SNEGSKA (reference sequence). V shed 5 bases and J 5 bases; nucleotides not matched to a gene: 6. DNA for the CDR3: TGCAGTGCTTTCGGGACTAGCAAGACCGGGGAGCTGTTTTTT. Translated, it gives CSAFGTSKTGELFF.

This clonotype was picked up a small number of times. This clone may be a read error of a much larger clone one base away. The chain joins TRBV2 to TRBJ2-1; 9 bases fit TRBD1. Germline V gene lookup returns CDR1 SNHLY and CDR2 FYNNEI. The V segment lost 4 bases and the J segment 5 bases; nucleotides outside the gene matches: 6. The CDR3 length is 15 residues. This CDR3 is CASSGQGVGHNEQFF. CDR3 bases: TGTGCCAGCAGTGGACAGGGGGTGGGGCACAATGAGCAGTTCTTC.

Many counts were recorded for this clonotype. The chain carries TRBV30 and TRBJ2-6, with D unresolved. The V gene's germline CDR1 is GTSNPN and CDR2 SVGIG (reference sequence). V was pared by 2 bases and J by 3 bases, with 11 bases between. This CDR3 has 15 residues. The CDR3 sequence: CAWSLTPYGANVLTF. DNA of the CDR3: TGTGCCTGGAGTTTAACACCCTATGGGGCCAACGTCCTGACTTTC.

On this clonotype itself: A clone one base away is much larger, so this may be a read error. V is TRBV28 and J is TRBJ1-5, with TRBD1 identical over 9 bases. V was clipped by 5 bases and J by 7 bases; unmatched bases: 9. CDR3 length: 15 amino acids. Germline CDR1 is MDHEN and CDR2 is SYDVKM. CDR3 nucleotide sequence: TGTGCCAGCAGTGATCCGGGACAGGGTGGCCAGCCCCAGCATTTT. This gives the protein CASSDPGQGGQPQHF.